The 7 T cell receptor beta chains reported below all come from one sample, sequenced in a study of T cell clonality in common variable immunodeficiency. Profiling relied on immunoSEQ multiplex PCR, and the TCRdb table lists in-frame clones only, not all of them. The profile covers about 43,000 clones, none occurring a single time. The sample comprised peripheral blood mononuclear cells. The receptors derive from a person between 18 and 70 years old in good health.

This clone was recorded at least ten times. Read coverage stops 3 residues before the CDR3 terminus; the germline J gene supplies the remainder. V usage is TRBV10-3 and J usage is TRBJ1-4; D remains ambiguous. Germline-derived CDR1 and CDR2 are ENHRY and SYGVKD. With 2 bases removed from V and 0 bases from J, the gap between germline ends came to 4 bases. The CDR3 loop spans 14 amino acids. The CDR3: CAISEGTTNEKLFF. Incomplete CDR3 DNA: TGTGCCATCAGTGAGGGCACAACTAATGAAAAA.

This clone has a count of ten or more. The missing CDR3 end, 3 residues past where the read stops, is filled in from the germline J gene. J is TRBJ1-3 and V is TRBV18; 7 nucleotides align to TRBD1. CDR1 and CDR2 (germline): KGHSH, LQKENI. The ends lost 5 bases at V and 4 bases at J; junction bases unmatched: 11. This CDR3 comprises 16 residues. CDR3 region: CASSAVTGMFGNTIYF. The CDR3 bases that were read are TGTGCCAGCTCAGCCGTGACAGGGATGTTCGGAAACACC.

This clone was observed at least ten times. The CDR3 is cut off 3 residues early in the read; its end comes from the germline J gene. The chain combines TRBV2 with TRBJ1-2; 12 nucleotides agree with TRBD1. From germline, CDR1 is SNHLY and CDR2 FYNNEI. V shed 6 bases, J shed 4 bases, and the junction held 6 bases outside the gene matches. The CDR3 is 15 amino acids. The CDR3 DNA, read in part, is TGTGCCAGCAGAGCCGGGACAGGGGGCGTCTATGGC. Its translation: CASRAGTGGVYG. The whole CDR3 is CASRAGTGGVYGYTF.

At least ten counts were recorded for this clone. This chain's CDR3 is CASSLEKGADEAFF. The CDR3 DNA, read in part, is TGCGCCAGCAGCTTGGAAAAGGGGGCCGATGAA. The V and J genes are TRBV5-1 and TRBJ1-1, with 7 nucleotides matching TRBD1. The sequenced fragment ends 3 residues before the CDR3 boundary, so the rest is inferred from the germline J gene. CDR3 length: 14 amino acids. V gave up 0 bases and J gave up 7 bases; unmatched junction bases: 6. Germline CDR1 reads SGHRS; CDR2 reads YFSETQ.

This clone was recorded many times. The read ends 3 residues early relative to the CDR3; the germline J gene fills the gap. The gene calls are TRBV30 and TRBJ2-7, with 9 bases identical to TRBD1. Per germline, CDR1 GTSNPN and CDR2 SVGIG (reference sequence). The CDR3 spans 13 residues. The CDR3: CGSTGGESYEQYF. CDR3 DNA, as far as it was read: TGTGGCTCGACAGGGGGAGAATCCTACGAG.

This clone was observed at least ten times. The CDR3 end falls 3 residues outside the read, so it is completed with the germline J gene. V usage is TRBV6-1 and J usage is TRBJ2-7; D is uncertain. Looked up from germline, CDR1 is MNHNS and CDR2 is SASEGT. V was clipped by 1 base and J by 4 bases, with 5 bases between them. The CDR3 length is 12 residues. CDR3 in amino acids: CASSEGQYEQYF. The sequenced part of the CDR3 DNA is TGTGCCAGCAGTGAAGGGCAGTACGAG.

Worth noting for this clone: The junction shows a germline mismatch at one end, possibly a read error. The read falls 3 residues short of the CDR3 end, and the missing part is taken from the germline J gene. The chain employs TRBV30 and TRBJ1-2; the D is unclear. Germline CDR1 reads GTSNPN; CDR2 reads SVGIG (reference sequence). The CDR3 runs 12 residues. The covered CDR3 bases are TGCGCCTCTTATTCAGGTGTCGGTGGC. Translating it yields CASYSGVGG. The entire CDR3 protein reads CASYSGVGGYTF.